This T cell receptor beta chain appears in the sequencing data of a study of T-cell memory formation after mild COVID-19. Overall study results and limits: Second-wave clones reaching peak frequency on day 37 lacked confirmed SARS-CoV-2 specificity.

Each CDR3 protein gets one entry after TCRdb re-called the 5' RACE reads with MiXCR. The sample carries under 600,000 distinct CDR3 sequences, less than 25% recorded once. This clonotype has a count of ten or more. Its antigen is as yet unknown. This CDR3 contains 12 residues. V was pared by 6 bases and J by 7 bases, with 12 bases between. This receptor was taken from an adult woman who had mild COVID-19 (a few samples of this study predate the infection). Cell type and time point are not known. Sequenced sample: PBMCs or a T cell subset sorted from them (not recorded which). V usage is TRBV12-3 or TRBV12-4 and J usage is TRBJ2-5; no reliable D call. CDR3 sequence: CASSTGLPTQYF. DNA for the CDR3: TGTGCCAGCAGCACGGGTCTGCCGACCCAGTACTTC.